This T cell receptor beta chain came from a study of T cells in Graves' hyperthyroidism and ophthalmopathy. V gave up 6 bases and J gave up 4 bases, with 21 bases separating them. CDR1 and CDR2 from the germline V gene are MRHNA and SNTAGT. CDR3 length equals 16 residues. Exclusion followed for patients with uncontrolled infection, other autoimmune disease, pregnancy or lactation. Amplification yielded TCR beta CDR3 regions, with RNA transcripts as the source. The primer set for the first-round RT-PCR of the TCR CDR3 was HTBI. TCRdb reanalysed the multiplex PCR reads using MiXCR and keeps one entry per CDR3 protein. The data show 690,000 or so distinct CDR3 sequences, with under 20% seen just once and over 15% held by the top ten.

The receptor's source is a woman in her 50s with Graves' hyperthyroidism that later progressed to Graves' ophthalmopathy. Sequences were obtained from blood. The chain recombines TRBV6-4 with TRBJ1-1, with D possibly matching TRBD1 (6 bases). CDR3 in amino acids: CASSRMQGTLGTEAFF. The CDR3 nucleotides read TGTGCCAGCAGCCGAATGCAGGGGACTTTGGGCACTGAAGCTTTCTTT.